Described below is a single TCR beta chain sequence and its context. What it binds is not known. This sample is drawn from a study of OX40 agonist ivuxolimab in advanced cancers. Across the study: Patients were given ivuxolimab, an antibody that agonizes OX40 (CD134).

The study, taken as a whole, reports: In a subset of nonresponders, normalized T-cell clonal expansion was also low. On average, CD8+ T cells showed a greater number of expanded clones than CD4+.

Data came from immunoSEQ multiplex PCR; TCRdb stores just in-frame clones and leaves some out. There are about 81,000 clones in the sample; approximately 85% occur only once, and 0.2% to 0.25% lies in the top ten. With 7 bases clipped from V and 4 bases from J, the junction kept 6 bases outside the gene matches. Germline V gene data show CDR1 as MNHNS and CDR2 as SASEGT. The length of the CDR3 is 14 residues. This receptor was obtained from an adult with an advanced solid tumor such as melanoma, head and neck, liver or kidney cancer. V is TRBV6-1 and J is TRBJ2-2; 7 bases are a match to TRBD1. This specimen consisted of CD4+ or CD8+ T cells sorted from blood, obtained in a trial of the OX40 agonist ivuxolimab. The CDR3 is CASTGGVGTGELFF. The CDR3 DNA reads TGTGCCAGCACAGGGGGTGTGGGCACCGGGGAGCTGTTTTTT.